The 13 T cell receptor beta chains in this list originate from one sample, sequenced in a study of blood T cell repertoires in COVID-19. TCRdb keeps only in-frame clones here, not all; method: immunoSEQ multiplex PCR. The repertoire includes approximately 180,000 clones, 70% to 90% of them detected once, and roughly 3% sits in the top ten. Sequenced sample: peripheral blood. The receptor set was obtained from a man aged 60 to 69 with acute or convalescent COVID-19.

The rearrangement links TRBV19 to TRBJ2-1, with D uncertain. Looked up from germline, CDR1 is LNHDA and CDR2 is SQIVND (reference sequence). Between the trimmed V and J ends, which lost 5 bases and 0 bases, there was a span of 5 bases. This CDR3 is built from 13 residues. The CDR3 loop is CASSAVSYNEQFF. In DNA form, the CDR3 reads TGTGCCAGTAGTGCGGTCTCCTACAATGAGCAGTTCTTC.

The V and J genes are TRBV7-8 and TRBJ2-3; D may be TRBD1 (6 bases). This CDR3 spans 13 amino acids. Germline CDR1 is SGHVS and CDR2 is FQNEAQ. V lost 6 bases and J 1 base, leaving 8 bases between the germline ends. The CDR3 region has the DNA TGTGCCAGCAGGCCAGGGGGCACAGATACGCAGTATTTT. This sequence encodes CASRPGGTDTQYF.

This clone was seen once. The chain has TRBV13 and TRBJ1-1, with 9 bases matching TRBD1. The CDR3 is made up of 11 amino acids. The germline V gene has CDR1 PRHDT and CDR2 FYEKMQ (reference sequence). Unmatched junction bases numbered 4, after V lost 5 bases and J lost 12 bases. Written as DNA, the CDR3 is TGTGCCAGCAGCCTTGGACAGGGGTCTTTCTTT. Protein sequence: CASSLGQGSFF.

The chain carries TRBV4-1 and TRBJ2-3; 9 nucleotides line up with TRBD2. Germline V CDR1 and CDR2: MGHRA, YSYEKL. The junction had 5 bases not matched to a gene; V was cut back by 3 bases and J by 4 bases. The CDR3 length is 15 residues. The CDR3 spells CASSHVAGASDTQYF. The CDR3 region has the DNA TGCGCCAGCAGCCATGTAGCGGGAGCCTCAGATACGCAGTATTTT.

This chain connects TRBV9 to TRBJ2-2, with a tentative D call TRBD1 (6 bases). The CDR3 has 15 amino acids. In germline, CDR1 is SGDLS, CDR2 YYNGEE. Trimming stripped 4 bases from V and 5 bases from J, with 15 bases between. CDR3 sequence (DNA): TGTGCCAGCAGCCAGTCCGGGACAAGGACCGGGGAGCTGTTTTTT. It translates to CASSQSGTRTGELFF.

The CDR3 loop reads CASSYGRGADSYEQYF. The DNA of the CDR3 is TGTGCCAGCAGTTACGGGCGGGGGGCGGACTCCTACGAGCAGTACTTC. The gene calls are TRBV6-5 and TRBJ2-7; 8 bases map to TRBD2. CDR1 is MNHEY and CDR2 is SVGAGI in the germline V gene. This CDR3 has 16 residues. The V segment lost 2 bases and the J segment 0 bases; nucleotides outside the gene matches: 6.

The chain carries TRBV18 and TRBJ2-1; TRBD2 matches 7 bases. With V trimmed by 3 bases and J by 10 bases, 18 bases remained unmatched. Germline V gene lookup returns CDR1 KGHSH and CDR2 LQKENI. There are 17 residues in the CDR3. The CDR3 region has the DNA TGTGCCAGCTCACCCCCTCGGGTTCTGCGGGAGTCGGGGGAGCAGTTCTTC. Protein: CASSPPRVLRESGEQFF.

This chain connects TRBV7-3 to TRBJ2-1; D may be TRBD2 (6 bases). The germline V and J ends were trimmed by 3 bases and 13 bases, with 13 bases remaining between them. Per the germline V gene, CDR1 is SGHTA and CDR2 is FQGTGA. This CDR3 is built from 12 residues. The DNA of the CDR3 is TGTGCCAGCAGCTTCTCTGGGAGGCGACAGTTCTTC. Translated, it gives CASSFSGRRQFF.

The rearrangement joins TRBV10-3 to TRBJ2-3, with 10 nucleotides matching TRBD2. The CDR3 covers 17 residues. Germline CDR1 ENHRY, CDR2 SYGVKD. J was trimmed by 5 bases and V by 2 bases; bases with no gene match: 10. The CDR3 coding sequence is TGTGCCATCAGTGAGCGGGGAGCGGGAGGGCCGGGAGATACGCAGTATTTT. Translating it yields CAISERGAGGPGDTQYF.

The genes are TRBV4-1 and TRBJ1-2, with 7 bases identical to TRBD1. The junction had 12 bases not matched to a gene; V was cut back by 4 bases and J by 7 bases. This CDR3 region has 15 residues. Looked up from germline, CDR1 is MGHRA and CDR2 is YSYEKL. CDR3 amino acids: CASSLKGAGGSGYTF. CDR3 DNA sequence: TGCGCCAGCAGCCTAAAAGGCGCAGGGGGAAGTGGCTACACCTTC.

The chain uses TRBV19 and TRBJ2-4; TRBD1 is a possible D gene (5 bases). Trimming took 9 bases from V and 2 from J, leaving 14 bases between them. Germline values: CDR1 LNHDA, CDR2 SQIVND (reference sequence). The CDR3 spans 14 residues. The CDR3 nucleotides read TGTGCCAGCGCCGCAGGGCAATCCAAAAACATTCAGTACTTC. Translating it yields CASAAGQSKNIQYF.

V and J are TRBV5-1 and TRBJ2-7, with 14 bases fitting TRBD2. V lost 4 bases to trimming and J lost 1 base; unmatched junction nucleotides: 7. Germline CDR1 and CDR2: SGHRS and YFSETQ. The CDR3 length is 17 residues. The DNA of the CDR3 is TGCGCCAGCAGCCTGAGGACTAGCGGGGGGCTTTCCTACGAGCAGTACTTC. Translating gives CASSLRTSGGLSYEQYF.

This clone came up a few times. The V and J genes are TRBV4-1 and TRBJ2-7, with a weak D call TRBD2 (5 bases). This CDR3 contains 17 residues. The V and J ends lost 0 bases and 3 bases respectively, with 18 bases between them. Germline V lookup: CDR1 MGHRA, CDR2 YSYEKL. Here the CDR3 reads CASSQDLVTIKYYEQYF. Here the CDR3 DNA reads TGCGCCAGCAGCCAAGATCTGGTGACTATAAAGTACTACGAGCAGTACTTC.